Here is one T cell receptor (beta chain) with its context. The listed genes are named as in mouse. The read ends 1 residue early relative to the CDR3; the germline J gene fills the gap. The sample belongs to a study of tissue T cells after allogeneic stem cell transplantation. The CDR3 consists of 15 residues. Germline-derived CDR1 and CDR2 are KGHTA and FQNQQP. TCRdb keeps only in-frame clones here, not all; method: immunoSEQ multiplex PCR. The sample records roughly 8,700 clones, 47% being singletons. The sample's time point: mouse harvest day 7 after allogeneic transplant. Each mouse received 10^7 T-cell-depleted marrow cells plus 10^6 splenic CD5+ T cells by tail vein. Mice had MHC-mismatched B6 into BALB/c GVHD, sampled day 7 or 14.

The chain links TRBV23 to TRBJ2-5; the table's D call, TRBD2, was not checked against the DNA. The TCR comes from a female BALB/c mouse given C57BL/6 T cells with graft-versus-host disease after an allogeneic hematopoietic cell transplant. The specimen sequenced was gut tissue. CDR3 loop: CSSSQSLGAQDTQYF. CDR3 DNA, as far as it was read: TGCTCCAGCAGTCAATCTCTGGGGGCCCAAGACACCCAGTAC.